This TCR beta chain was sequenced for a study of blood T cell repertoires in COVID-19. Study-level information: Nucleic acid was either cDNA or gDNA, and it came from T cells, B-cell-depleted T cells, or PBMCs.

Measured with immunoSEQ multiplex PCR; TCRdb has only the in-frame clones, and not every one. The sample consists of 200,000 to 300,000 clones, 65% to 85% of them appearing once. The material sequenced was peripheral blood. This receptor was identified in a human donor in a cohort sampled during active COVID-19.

The CDR3 DNA reads TGCGCCAGCAGCTTGGAAGGACTAGCGGCGCAAGAGACCCAGTACTTC. Translation gives CASSLEGLAAQETQYF. The chain uses TRBV5-1 and TRBJ2-5; 10 nucleotides line up with TRBD2. CDR1 is SGHRS, CDR2 YFSETQ, per germline. The CDR3 has 16 residues. The junction had 4 bases not matched to a gene; V was cut back by 0 bases and J by 2 bases.